Detailed here is one TCR beta chain. The data were obtained in a study of OX40 agonist ivuxolimab in advanced cancers. The CDR3 has 13 amino acids. From germline, CDR1 is SGHNT and CDR2 YENEEA. Trimming shortened V by 5 bases and J by 7 bases, and 14 bases separated the two germline ends. Libraries were prepared by immunoSEQ multiplex PCR; TCRdb keeps only in-frame clonotypes and omits some of them. The repertoire holds around 19,000 clones, approximately 79% seen once, with about 21% in the top ten. The clonotype comes from an adult with an advanced solid tumor such as melanoma, head and neck, liver or kidney cancer. The chain recombines TRBV11-3 with TRBJ1-1; D possibly corresponds to TRBD1 (5 bases). Sequenced material: CD4+ or CD8+ T cells sorted from blood, taken in a trial of the OX40 agonist ivuxolimab. CDR3 nucleotide sequence: TGTGCCAGCAGCAGACCGGGGCTCCGTGAAGCTTTCTTT. It is translated as CASSRPGLREAFF.